This section outlines one TCR beta chain sequence together with its context. What it recognizes is unknown. The junction and the germline gene differ at one end; a read error may be behind it. The data belong to a study of post-analysis software for immune sequencing data. Overall study findings and caveats: Patients carried roughly 5 TRBV segments more frequently than controls did, and TRBV5-6, TRBV5-1 and TRBV20-1 were among them.

This CDR3 contains 15 residues. The germline V gene has CDR1 DFQATT and CDR2 SNEGSKA (reference sequence). Unique molecular identifiers were present in the TCR beta cDNA libraries. T cells numbering roughly 0.9 to 10 million yielded cDNA molecules that totaled some 500,000. MiXCR was run by TCRdb on the PCR reads, yielding one entry per CDR3 protein. This sample has 350,000 to 500,000 distinct CDR3 sequences; about 39% occur once, and the top ten carry about 7.6%. Source material: blood. This TCR came from a girl aged 2-10 years with multiple sclerosis. The chain employs TRBV20-1 and TRBJ2-2; 8 bases are shared with TRBD1. CDR3 in amino acids: CSAPRTGSSPGERFF. CDR3 nucleotide sequence: TGCAGTGCCCCGCGGACAGGGAGTAGTCCCGGGGAGCGGTTTTTT.